This T cell receptor (beta chain) was identified in a study of T cell responses to AZD1222 COVID-19 vaccine. The overall study: Whether given at about 4 or about 12 weeks, second doses were pooled.

The V and J ends lost 5 bases and 6 bases respectively, with 11 bases between them. The germline V gene encodes CDR1 MNHEY and CDR2 SMNVEV (reference sequence). CDR3 length equals 12 residues. Regarding this clone: Its target is not known.

Study findings and constraints: Spike-spanning, vaccine-associated CD4 TCRs were dominant at 160-218 and 743-854. Only 5 or 6 people who got AZD1222 tested seropositive at baseline.

TCRdb's copy holds only in-frame clones and misses some; the assay was immunoSEQ multiplex PCR. The table records approximately 100,000 clones, over 70% of them present only once. The chain recombines TRBV27 with TRBJ2-7, with D unresolved. The sequence was obtained from an adult in good health. Sequenced material: peripheral blood, taken on day 0 of AZD1222 vaccination. CDR3 amino acids: CASSRNLVEQYF. CDR3 DNA: TGTGCCAGCAGTCGCAACTTGGTCGAGCAGTACTTC.